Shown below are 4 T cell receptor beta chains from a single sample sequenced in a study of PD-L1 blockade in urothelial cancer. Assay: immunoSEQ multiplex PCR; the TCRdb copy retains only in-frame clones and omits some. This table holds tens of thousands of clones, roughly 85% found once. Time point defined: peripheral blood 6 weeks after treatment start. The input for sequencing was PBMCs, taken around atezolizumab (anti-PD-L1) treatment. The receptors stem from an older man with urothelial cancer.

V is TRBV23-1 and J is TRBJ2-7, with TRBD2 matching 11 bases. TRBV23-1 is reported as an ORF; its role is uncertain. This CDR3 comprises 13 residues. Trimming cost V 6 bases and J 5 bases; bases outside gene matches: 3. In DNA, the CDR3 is TGCGCCAGCAGAACTAGCGGGAGAAACGAGCAGTACTTC. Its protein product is CASRTSGRNEQYF.

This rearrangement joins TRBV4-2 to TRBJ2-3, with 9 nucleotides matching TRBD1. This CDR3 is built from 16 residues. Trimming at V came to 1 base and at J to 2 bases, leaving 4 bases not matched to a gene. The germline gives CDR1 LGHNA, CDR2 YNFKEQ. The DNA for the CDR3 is TGTGCCAGCAGCCAAGGAGGACAGGGGAACACAGATACGCAGTATTTT. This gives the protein CASSQGGQGNTDTQYF.

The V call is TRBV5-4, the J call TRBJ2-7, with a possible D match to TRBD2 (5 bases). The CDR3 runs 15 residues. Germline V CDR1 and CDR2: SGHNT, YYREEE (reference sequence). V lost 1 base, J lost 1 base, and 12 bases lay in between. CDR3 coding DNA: TGTGCCAGCAGCTTGCGTGGTCCGGGATCCTACGAGCAGTACTTC. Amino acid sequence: CASSLRGPGSYEQYF. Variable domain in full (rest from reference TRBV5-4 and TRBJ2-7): ETGVTQSPTHLIKTRGQQVTLRCSSQSGHNTVSWYQQALGQGPQFIFQYYREEENGRGNFPPRFSGLQFPNYSSELNVNALELDDSALYLCASSLRGPGSYEQYFGPGTRLTVT.

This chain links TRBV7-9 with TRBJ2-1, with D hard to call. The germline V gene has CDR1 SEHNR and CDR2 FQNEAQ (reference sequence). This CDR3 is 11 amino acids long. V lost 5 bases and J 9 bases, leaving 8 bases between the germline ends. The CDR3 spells CASSPRSEQFF. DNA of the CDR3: TGTGCCAGCAGCCCGCGTAGTGAGCAGTTCTTC.